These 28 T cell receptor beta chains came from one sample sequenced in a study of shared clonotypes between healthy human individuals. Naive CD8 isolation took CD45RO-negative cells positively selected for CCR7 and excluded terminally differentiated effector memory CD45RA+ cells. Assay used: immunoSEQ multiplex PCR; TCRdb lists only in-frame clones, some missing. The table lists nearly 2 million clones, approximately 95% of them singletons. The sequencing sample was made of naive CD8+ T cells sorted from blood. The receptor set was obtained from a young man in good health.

Written as DNA, the CDR3 is TGCGCCAGCAGCCAAGATCGACAGGAAAACACTGAAGCTTTCTTT. Protein product: CASSQDRQENTEAFF. The rearrangement links TRBV4-3 to TRBJ1-1; TRBD1 might be the D (6 bases). V lost 0 bases to trimming and J lost 2 bases, with 10 bases between them. The CDR3 runs 15 residues. CDR1 is LGHNA and CDR2 is YSLEER in the germline V gene.

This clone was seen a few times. The CDR3 is CASSYRQFYEQYF. The CDR3 DNA reads as TGTGCCAGCAGTTACCGACAGTTCTACGAGCAGTACTTC. The chain combines TRBV27 with TRBJ2-7; D perhaps matches TRBD1 (5 bases). The germline CDR1 and CDR2 sequences are MNHEY and SMNVEV (reference sequence). V lost 4 bases, J lost 3 bases, and 10 bases lay in between. CDR3 length equals 13 residues.

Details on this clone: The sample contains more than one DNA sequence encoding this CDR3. The CDR3 coding sequence is TGTGCCAGCAGTGCCCAGGGGTACGAGCAGTACTTC. Protein product: CASSAQGYEQYF. The chain links TRBV25-1 to TRBJ2-7; possibly TRBD1 for D (6 bases). The CDR3 is 12 amino acids. Germline V lookup: CDR1 MGHDK, CDR2 SYGVNS. The germline V and J ends were trimmed by 4 bases and 4 bases, with 8 bases remaining between them.

The CDR3 protein is CASTSQGSGELFF. CDR3 coding DNA: TGTGCCAGCACTTCGCAGGGATCGGGGGAGCTGTTTTTT. The V call is TRBV6-1, the J call TRBJ2-2, with TRBD1 as a possible D gene (5 bases). The germline V gene has CDR1 MNHNS and CDR2 SASEGT. This CDR3 region has 13 residues. Trimming left V 7 bases short and J 8 bases short, with 14 bases between.

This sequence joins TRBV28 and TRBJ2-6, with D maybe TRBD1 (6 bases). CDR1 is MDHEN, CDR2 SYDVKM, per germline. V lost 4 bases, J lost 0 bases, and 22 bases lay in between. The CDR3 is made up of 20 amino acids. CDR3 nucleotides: TGTGCCAGCAGTTGGAGTTTGGGGGCCTGGGGCAGCTCTGGGGCCAACGTCCTGACTTTC. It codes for CASSWSLGAWGSSGANVLTF.

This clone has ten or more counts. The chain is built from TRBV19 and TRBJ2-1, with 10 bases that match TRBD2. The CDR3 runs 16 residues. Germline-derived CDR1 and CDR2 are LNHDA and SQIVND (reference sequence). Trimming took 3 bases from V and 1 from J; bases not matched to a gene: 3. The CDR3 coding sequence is TGTGCCAGTAGTATCTTGGGACTAGCGTCCTACAATGAGCAGTTCTTC. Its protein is CASSILGLASYNEQFF.

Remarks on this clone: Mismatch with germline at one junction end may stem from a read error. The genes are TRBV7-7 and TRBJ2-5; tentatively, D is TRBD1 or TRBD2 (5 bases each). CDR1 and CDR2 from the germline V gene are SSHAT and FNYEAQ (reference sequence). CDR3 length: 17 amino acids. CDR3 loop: CASSLNLGPMLKETQYF. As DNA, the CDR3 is TGTGCTAGCAGTTTAAATTTGGGACCTATGTTAAAGGAGACCCAGTACTTC.

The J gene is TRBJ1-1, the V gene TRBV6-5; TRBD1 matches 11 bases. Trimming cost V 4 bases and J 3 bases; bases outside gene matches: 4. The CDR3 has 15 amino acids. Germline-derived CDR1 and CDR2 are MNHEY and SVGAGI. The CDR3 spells CASSLDRGRDTEAFF. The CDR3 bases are TGTGCCAGCAGTTTGGACAGGGGGCGGGACACTGAAGCTTTCTTT.

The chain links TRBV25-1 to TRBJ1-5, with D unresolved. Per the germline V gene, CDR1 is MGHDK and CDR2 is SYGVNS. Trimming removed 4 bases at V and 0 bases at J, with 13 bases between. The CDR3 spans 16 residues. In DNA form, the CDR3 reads TGTGCCAGCAGTGCCTCACCCGATTATAGCAATCAGCCCCAGCATTTT. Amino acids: CASSASPDYSNQPQHF.

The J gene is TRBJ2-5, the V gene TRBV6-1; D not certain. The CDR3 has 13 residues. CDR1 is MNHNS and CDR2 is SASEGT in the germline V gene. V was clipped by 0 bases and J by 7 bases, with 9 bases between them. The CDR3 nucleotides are TGTGCCAGCAGTGAAGCTTCCAGCTGGACCCAGTACTTC. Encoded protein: CASSEASSWTQYF.

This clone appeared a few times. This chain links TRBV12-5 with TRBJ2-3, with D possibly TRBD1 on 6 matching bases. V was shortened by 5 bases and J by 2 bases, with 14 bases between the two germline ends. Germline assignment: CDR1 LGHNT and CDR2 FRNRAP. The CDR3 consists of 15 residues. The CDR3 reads CASGPAGDNTDTQYF. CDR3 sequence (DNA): TGTGCTAGTGGTCCCGCCGGGGACAACACAGATACGCAGTATTTT.

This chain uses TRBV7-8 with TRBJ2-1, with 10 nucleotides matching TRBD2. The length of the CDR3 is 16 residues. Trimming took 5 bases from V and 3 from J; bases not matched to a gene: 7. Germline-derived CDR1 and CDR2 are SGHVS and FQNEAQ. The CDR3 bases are TGTGCCAGCAGCCCCCGGCTAGCGGGGGTCTACAATGAGCAGTTCTTC. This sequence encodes CASSPRLAGVYNEQFF. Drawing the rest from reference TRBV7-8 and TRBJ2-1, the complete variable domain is GAGVSQSPRYKVAKRGQDVALRCDPISGHVSLFWYQQALGQGPEFLTYFQNEAQLDKSGLPSDRFFAERPEGSVSTLKIQRTQQEDSAVYLCASSPRLAGVYNEQFFGPGTRLTVL.

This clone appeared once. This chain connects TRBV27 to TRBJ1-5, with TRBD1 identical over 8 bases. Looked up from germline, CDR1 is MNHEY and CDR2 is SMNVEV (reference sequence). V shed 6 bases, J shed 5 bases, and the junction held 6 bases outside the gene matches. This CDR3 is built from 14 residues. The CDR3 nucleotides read TGTGCCAGCAGCCCGACAGGGGCGGATCAGCCCCAGCATTTT. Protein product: CASSPTGADQPQHF.

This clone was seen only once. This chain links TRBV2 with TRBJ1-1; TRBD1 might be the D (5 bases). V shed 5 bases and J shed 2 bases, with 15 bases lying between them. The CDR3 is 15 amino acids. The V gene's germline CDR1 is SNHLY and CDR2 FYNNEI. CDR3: CASSPSFDSNTEAFF. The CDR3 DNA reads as TGTGCCAGCAGTCCCTCTTTTGACAGTAACACTGAAGCTTTCTTT.

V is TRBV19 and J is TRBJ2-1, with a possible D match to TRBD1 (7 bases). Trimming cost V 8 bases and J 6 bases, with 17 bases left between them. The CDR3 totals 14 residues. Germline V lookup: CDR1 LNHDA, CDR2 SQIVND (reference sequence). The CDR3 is CASLSGGHSNEQFF. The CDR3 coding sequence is TGTGCCAGTCTTTCAGGGGGGCATAGCAATGAGCAGTTCTTC.

DNA of the CDR3: TGTGCCAGCAGCAACCCTAGCGGGGGCACCCAAGAGACCCAGTACTTC. It codes for CASSNPSGGTQETQYF. J is TRBJ2-5 and V is TRBV7-9, with 10 bases fitting TRBD2. V lost 5 bases to trimming and J lost 1 base; unmatched junction nucleotides: 7. Germline V CDR1 and CDR2: SEHNR, FQNEAQ (reference sequence). The CDR3 extends over 16 amino acids.

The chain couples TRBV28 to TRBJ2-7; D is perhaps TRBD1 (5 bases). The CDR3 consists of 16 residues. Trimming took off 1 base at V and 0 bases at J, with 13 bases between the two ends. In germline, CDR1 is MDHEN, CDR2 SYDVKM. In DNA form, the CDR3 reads TGTGCCAGCAGTTTATCCAGACAGCATAGCTCCTACGAGCAGTACTTC. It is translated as CASSLSRQHSSYEQYF.

The CDR3 bases are TGTGCCAGCAGTTACTCGTTCCCAGACTCCTACGAGCAGTACTTC. It is translated as CASSYSFPDSYEQYF. The chain has TRBV6-5 and TRBJ2-7; D gene unclear. Germline loops: CDR1 MNHEY, CDR2 SVGAGI. Trimming stripped 0 bases from V and 0 bases from J, with 9 bases between. This CDR3 is built from 15 residues.

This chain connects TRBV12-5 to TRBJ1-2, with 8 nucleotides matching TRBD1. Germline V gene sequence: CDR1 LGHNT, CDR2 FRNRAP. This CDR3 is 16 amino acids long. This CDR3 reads CASLADGQGGFYGYTF. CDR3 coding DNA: TGTGCGAGCCTAGCGGATGGACAGGGTGGATTCTATGGCTACACCTTC.

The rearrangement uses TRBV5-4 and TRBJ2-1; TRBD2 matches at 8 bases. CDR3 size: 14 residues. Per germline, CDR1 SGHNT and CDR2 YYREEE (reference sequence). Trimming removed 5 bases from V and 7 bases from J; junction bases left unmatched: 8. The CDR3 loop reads CASRHGTSGNEQFF. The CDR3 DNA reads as TGTGCCAGCAGACATGGGACTAGTGGGAATGAGCAGTTCTTC.

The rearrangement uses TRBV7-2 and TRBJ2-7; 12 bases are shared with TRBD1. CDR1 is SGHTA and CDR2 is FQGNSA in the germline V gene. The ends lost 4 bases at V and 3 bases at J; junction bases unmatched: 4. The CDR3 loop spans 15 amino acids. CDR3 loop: CASSSGQGAFYEQYF. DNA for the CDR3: TGTGCCAGCAGCTCGGGACAGGGGGCTTTCTACGAGCAGTACTTC.

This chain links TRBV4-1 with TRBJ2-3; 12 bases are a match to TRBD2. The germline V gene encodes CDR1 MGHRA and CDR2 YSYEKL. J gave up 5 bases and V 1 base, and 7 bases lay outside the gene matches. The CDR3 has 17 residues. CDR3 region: CASSQVASGRAGDTQYF. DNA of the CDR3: TGCGCCAGCAGCCAAGTGGCTAGCGGGAGGGCCGGAGATACGCAGTATTTT.

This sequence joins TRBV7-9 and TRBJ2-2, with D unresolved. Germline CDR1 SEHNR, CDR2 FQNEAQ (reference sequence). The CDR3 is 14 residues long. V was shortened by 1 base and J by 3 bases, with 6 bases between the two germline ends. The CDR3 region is CASSLDEHTGELFF. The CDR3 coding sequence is TGTGCCAGCAGCTTAGATGAGCACACCGGGGAGCTGTTTTTT.

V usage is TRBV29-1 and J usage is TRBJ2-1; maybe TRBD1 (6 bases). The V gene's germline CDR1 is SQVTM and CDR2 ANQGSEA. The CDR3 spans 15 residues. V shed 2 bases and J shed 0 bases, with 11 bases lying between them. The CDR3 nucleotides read TGCAGCGTTGAACTAGGGACACCCTCCTACAATGAGCAGTTCTTC. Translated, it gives CSVELGTPSYNEQFF.

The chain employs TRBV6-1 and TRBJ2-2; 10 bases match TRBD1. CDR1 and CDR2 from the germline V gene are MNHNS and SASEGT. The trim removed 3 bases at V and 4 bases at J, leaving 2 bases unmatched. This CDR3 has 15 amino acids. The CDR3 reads CASSDWDRGTGELFF. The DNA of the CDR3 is TGTGCCAGCAGTGATTGGGACAGGGGCACCGGGGAGCTGTTTTTT.

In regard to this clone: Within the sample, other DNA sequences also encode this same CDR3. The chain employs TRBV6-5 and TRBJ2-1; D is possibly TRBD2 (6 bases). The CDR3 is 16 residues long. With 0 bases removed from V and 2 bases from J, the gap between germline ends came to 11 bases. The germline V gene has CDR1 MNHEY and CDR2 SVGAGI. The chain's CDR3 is CASSYSWGEAYNEQFF. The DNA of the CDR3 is TGTGCCAGCAGTTACTCTTGGGGGGAGGCCTACAATGAGCAGTTCTTC.

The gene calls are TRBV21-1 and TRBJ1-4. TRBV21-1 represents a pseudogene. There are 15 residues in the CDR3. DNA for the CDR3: TGTGCCAGCAGCAAAGAAGGGCCAGCTAATGAAAAACTGTTTTTT. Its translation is CASSKEGPANEKLFF.

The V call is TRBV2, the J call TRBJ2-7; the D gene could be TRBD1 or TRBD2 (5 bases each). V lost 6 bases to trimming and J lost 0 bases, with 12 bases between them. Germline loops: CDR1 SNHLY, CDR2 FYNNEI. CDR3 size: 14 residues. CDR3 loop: CASRPGRSSYEQYF. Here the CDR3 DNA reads TGTGCCAGCAGGCCGGGACGGAGCTCCTACGAGCAGTACTTC.